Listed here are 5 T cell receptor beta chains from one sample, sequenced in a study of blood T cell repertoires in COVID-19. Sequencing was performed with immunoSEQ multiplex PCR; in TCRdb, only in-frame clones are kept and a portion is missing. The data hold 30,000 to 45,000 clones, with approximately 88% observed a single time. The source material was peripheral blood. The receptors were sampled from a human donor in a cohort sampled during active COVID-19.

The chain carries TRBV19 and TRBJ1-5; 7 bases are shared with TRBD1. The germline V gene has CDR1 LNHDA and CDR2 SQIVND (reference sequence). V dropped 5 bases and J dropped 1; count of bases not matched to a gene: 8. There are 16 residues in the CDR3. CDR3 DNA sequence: TGTGCCAGTAGTCTAACAGGGGACCCAAGCAATCAGCCCCAGCATTTT. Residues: CASSLTGDPSNQPQHF.

This CDR3 reads CASSPAGTGDYTDTQYF. In nucleotides, the CDR3 is TGTGCCAGCAGTCCCGCCGGGACAGGGGACTACACAGATACGCAGTATTTT. The genes are TRBV6-6 and TRBJ2-3, with TRBD1 matching over 10 bases. The CDR3 extends over 17 amino acids. J gave up 2 bases and V 5 bases, and 10 bases lay outside the gene matches. Germline V CDR1 and CDR2: MNHNY, SVGAGI (reference sequence).

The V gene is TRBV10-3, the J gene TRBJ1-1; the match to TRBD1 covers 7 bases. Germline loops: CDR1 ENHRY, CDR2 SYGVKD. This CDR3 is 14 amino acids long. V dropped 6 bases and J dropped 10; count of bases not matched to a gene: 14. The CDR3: CAISPRQGKYPAFF. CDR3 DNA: TGTGCCATCAGCCCTAGACAGGGAAAGTATCCAGCTTTCTTT.

DNA for the CDR3: TGTGCCAGCTCCGGGACTCAACATCTTTTGGGCAATTCACCCCTCCACTTT. Protein sequence: CASSGTQHLLGNSPLHF. The rearrangement links TRBV2 to TRBJ1-6; D perhaps matches TRBD1 (5 bases). V was clipped by 8 bases and J by 7 bases, with 24 bases between them. Germline assignment: CDR1 SNHLY and CDR2 FYNNEI. The CDR3 loop spans 17 amino acids.

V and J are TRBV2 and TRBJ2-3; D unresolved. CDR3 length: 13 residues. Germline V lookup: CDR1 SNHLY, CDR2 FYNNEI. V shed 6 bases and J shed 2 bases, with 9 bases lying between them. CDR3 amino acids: CASSQRNTDTQYF. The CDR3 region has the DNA TGTGCCAGCAGCCAGCGCAACACAGATACGCAGTATTTT.